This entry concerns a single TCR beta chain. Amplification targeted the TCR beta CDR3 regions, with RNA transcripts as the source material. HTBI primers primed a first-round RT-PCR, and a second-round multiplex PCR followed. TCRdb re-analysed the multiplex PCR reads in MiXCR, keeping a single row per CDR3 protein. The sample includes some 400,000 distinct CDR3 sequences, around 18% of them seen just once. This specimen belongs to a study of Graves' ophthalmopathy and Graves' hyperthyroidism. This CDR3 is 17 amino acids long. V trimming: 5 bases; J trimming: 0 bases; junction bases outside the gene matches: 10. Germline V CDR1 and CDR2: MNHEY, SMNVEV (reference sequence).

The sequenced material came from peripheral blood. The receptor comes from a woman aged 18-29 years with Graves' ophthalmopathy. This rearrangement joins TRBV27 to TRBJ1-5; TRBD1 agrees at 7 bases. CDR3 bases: TGTGCCAGCAGTCCACAGACAGGGAGGCATAGCAATCAGCCCCAGCATTTT. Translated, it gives CASSPQTGRHSNQPQHF.